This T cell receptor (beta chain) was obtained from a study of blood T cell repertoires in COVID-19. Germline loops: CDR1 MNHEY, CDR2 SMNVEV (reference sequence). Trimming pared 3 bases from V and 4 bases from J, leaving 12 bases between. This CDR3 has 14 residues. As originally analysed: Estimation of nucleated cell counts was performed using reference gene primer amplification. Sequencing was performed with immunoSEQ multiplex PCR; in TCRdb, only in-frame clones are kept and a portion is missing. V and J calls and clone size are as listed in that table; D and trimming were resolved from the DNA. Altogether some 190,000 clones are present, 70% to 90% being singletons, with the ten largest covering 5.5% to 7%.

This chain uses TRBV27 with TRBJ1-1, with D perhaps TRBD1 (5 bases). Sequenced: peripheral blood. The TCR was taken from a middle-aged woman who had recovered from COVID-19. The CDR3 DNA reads TGTGCCAGCAGTTTCGGGGGACGAGGCACTGAAGCTTTCTTT. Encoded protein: CASSFGGRGTEAFF.